One T cell receptor beta chain is described in this entry. What it binds is unknown. The donors gave bone marrow, and they were healthy. The sample belongs to a study of cytomegalovirus exposure and HLA in healthy donors. The CDR3 totals 15 residues. CDR1 and CDR2 from the germline V gene are SGHNT and YYREEE (reference sequence). The V and J ends lost 4 bases and 0 bases respectively, with 13 bases between them. Study results and limitations: Analysis was carried out at a later point, and it linked a missense DCLRE1C variant to TCR beta V- and J-gene trimming. Later work found that TCR association rates differed between HLA loci; DRB1 had the most and HLA-C the fewest.

PCR was performed using 60 Vbeta and 13 Jbeta primers. In the authors' workflow: Later, an analysis found 65 million to 85 million unique TCR beta chains, and 9.5 million to 11 million of these were shared. Using immunoSEQ multiplex PCR, the repertoire was profiled, and TCRdb retains in-frame clones only, with some absent. The V and J calls and the clone size are those of that table, but D and trimming were determined from the DNA. The data contain 150,000 to 200,000 clones, around 78% of them singletons. This receptor was taken from a woman between 35 and 50 years old in good health and CMV-seronegative. Specimen: PBMCs. V usage is TRBV5-4 and J usage is TRBJ1-1; a possible D gene is TRBD1 (6 bases). CDR3 amino acids: CASSARTEMNTEAFF. The CDR3 coding sequence is TGTGCCAGCAGCGCAAGGACAGAGATGAACACTGAAGCTTTCTTT.